The next 2 T cell receptor beta chains were all read from a single sample in a study of T cell responses to AZD1222 COVID-19 vaccine. TCRdb's copy holds only in-frame clones and misses some; the assay was immunoSEQ multiplex PCR. This repertoire shows about 120,000 clones, more than 70% found once; its top ten account for 4% to 5.5%. Sequencing used peripheral blood, obtained on day 0 of AZD1222 vaccination. The receptors derive from an adult in good health.

J is TRBJ1-1 and V is TRBV21-1; the table's D call, TRBD1, was not checked against the DNA. TRBV21-1 has pseudogene status. CDR3 length equals 14 residues. The CDR3 here is CAKPSGAQNTEAFF. CDR3 in DNA: TGTGCCAAACCCTCAGGGGCCCAGAACACTGAAGCTTTCTTT.

V gene TRBV9 combines with J gene TRBJ1-3, with D possibly TRBD1 on 5 matching bases. CDR3 length: 17 amino acids. Germline V gene lookup returns CDR1 SGDLS and CDR2 YYNGEE. The V end lost 4 bases, the J end lost 2 bases, and 19 bases lay between the germline ends. The CDR3 protein is CASSPTRSGPPGNTIYF. DNA of the CDR3: TGTGCCAGCAGCCCGACCCGTTCGGGACCCCCTGGAAACACCATATATTTT.